The TCR beta chain described here comes from a study of blood T cells in healthy people across ages. With regard to this clonotype: Its specificity is unknown.

The authors ran a second PCR of about 6 to 11 cycles using a sample-barcoded 5' primer and a J-beta primer mix. One entry per CDR3 protein, called by TCRdb with MiXCR from the 5' RACE reads. The sample has 600,000 or so distinct CDR3 sequences, approximately 21% seen once. Every donor provided roughly 10 milliliters of peripheral blood. Study outcomes and limitations: From one million sequenced T cells, diversity estimates were lower bounds. CMV status of donors was not determined, possibly confounding expanded clonotype changes.

The material sequenced was blood. The receptor's source is a man between 65 and 79 years old in good health.

The CDR3 bases are TGTGCCACCAGTCCCATCAAGGGGGCCGATATCTATGGCTACACCTTC. Translation gives CATSPIKGADIYGYTF. The chain combines TRBV24-1 with TRBJ1-2; 7 nucleotides match TRBD1. This CDR3 contains 16 residues. J gave up 4 bases and V 6 bases, and 13 bases lay outside the gene matches. Germline CDR1 KGHDR, CDR2 SFDVKD.